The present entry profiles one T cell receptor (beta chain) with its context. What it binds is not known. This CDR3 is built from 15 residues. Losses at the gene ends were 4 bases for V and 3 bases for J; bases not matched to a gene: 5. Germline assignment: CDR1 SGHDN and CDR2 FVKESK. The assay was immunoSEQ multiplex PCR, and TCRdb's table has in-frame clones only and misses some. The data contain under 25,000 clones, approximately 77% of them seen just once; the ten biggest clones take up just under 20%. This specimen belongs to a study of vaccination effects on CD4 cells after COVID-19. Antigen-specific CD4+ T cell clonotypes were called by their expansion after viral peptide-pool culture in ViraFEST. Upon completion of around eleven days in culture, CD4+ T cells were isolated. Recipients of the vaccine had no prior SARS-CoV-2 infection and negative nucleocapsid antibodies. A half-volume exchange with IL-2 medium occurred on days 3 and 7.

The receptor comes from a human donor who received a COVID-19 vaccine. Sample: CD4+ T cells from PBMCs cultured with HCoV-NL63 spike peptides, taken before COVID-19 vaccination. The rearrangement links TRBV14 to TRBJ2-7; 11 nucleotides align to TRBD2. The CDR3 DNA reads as TGTGCCAGCAGCCTCGGGACTAGCGGCTTCTACGAGCAGTACTTC. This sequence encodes CASSLGTSGFYEQYF.